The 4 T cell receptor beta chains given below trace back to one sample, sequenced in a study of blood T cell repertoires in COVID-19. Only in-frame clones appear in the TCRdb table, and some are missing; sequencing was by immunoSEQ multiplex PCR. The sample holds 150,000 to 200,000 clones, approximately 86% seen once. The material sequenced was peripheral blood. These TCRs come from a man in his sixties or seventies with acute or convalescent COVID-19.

CDR3 residues: CASSLGGVEETQYF. The CDR3 bases are TGTGCCAGCAGCCTAGGGGGTGTTGAAGAGACCCAGTACTTC. The rearrangement links TRBV6-5 to TRBJ2-5; perhaps TRBD1 as D (6 bases). CDR1 is MNHEY and CDR2 is SVGAGI in the germline V gene. The V and J ends lost 6 bases and 3 bases respectively, with 14 bases between them. This CDR3 contains 14 residues.

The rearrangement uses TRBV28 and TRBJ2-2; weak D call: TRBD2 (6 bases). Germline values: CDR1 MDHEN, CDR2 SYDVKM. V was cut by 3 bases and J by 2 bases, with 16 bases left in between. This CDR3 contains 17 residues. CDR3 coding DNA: TGTGCCAGCAGTTTCGGGCGGGGTCTAGCTAACACCGGGGAGCTGTTTTTT. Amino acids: CASSFGRGLANTGELFF.

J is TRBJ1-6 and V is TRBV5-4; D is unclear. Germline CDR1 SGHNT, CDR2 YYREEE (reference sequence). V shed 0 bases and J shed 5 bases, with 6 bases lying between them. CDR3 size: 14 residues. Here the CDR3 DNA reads TGTGCCAGCAGCTTGGCCAGAAATAATTCACCCCTCCACTTT. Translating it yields CASSLARNNSPLHF.

The CDR3 DNA follows: TGTGCCAGCGAGGACTTATTGGATACGCAGTATTTT. It encodes CASEDLLDTQYF. This chain joins TRBV2 and TRBJ2-3; maybe TRBD2 (5 bases). Per germline, CDR1 SNHLY and CDR2 FYNNEI. V lost 8 bases to trimming and J lost 6 bases, with 12 bases between them. The CDR3 is made up of 12 amino acids.